The 2 T cell receptor beta chains below all came from one sample that was sequenced in a study of human T cells and chemical hapten exposure. Documented time point: patch test 3, about 24 weeks after DPC sensitization. Documented treatment: therapeutic diphenylcyclopropenone sensitization with weekly scalp DPC. TCRdb independently ran MiXCR on the RACE reads; one entry per CDR3 protein. The data show over 70,000 distinct CDR3 sequences, roughly 11% seen once. Sample: whole blood, taken in connection with sensitization to the hapten diphenylcyclopropenone (DPC). These receptors came from a woman aged 25 to 45 with alopecia areata. Some clones in this sample may be carry-over from other donors' samples.

The V and J genes are TRBV7-6 and TRBJ2-2, with 10 bases matching TRBD1. The V gene's germline CDR1 is SGHVS and CDR2 FNYEAQ. V lost 4 bases, J lost 2 bases, and 4 bases stayed unmatched. The CDR3 runs to 16 residues. The CDR3 spells CASSSDRGQNTGELFF. CDR3 DNA sequence: TGTGCCAGCAGCTCTGACAGGGGGCAAAACACCGGGGAGCTGTTTTTT.

This clonotype was counted ten times or more. This chain connects TRBV6-5 to TRBJ2-3; D remains unclear. Trimming shortened V by 4 bases and J by 1 base, and 9 bases separated the two germline ends. This CDR3 comprises 14 residues. From germline, CDR1 is MNHEY and CDR2 SVGAGI. The CDR3 loop reads CASSSRQRTDTQYF. Written as DNA, the CDR3 is TGTGCCAGCAGTTCGCGGCAACGCACAGATACGCAGTATTTT.